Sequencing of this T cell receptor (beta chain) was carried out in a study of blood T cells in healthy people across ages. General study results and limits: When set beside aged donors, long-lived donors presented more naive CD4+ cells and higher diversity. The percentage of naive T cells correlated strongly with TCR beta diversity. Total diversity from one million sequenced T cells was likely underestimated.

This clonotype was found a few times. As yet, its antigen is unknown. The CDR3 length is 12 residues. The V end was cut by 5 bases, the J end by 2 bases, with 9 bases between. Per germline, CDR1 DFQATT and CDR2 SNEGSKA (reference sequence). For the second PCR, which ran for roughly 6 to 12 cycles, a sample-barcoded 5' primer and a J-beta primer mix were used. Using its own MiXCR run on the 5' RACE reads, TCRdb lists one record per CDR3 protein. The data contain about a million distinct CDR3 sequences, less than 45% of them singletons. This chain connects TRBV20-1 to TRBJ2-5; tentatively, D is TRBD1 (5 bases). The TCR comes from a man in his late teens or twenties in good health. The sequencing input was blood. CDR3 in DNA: TGCAGTGCTGAGGACAAACAAGAGACCCAGTACTTC. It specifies CSAEDKQETQYF.